Listed here is a single T cell receptor beta chain. Assay used: immunoSEQ multiplex PCR; TCRdb lists only in-frame clones, some missing. The sample holds tens of thousands of clones, more than 75% seen once. These data come from a study of blood T cell repertoires in COVID-19. For the study at large: Sources were T cells, B-cell-depleted T cells, or PBMCs; the material itself was cDNA or gDNA.

CDR1 SNHLY and CDR2 FYNNEI come from the germline V gene. With 4 bases clipped from V and 5 bases from J, the junction kept 11 bases outside the gene matches. The CDR3 has 15 amino acids. This TCR derives from a woman aged 60-75 years with COVID-19, enrolled during active disease. The chain joins TRBV2 to TRBJ2-7; 7 bases are shared with TRBD1. Sequenced input: peripheral blood. This CDR3 is CASSVLTGQHNEQYF. The CDR3 nucleotides read TGTGCCAGCAGTGTTCTTACGGGACAGCATAACGAGCAGTACTTC.